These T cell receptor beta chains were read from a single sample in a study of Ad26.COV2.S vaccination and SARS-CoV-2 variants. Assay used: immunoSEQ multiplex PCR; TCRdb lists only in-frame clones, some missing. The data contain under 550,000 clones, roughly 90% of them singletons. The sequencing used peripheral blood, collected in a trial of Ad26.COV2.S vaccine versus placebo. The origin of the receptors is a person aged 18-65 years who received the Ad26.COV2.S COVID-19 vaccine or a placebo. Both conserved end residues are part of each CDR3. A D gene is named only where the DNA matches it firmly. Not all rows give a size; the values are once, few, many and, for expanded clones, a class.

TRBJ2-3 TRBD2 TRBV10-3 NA TGTGCCATCAGTGAAGATAGCGGGGGGGACACAGATACGCAGTATTTT CAISEDSGGDTDTQYF
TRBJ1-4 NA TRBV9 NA TGTGCCAGCAGCGTAGGAGGGGACAATAATGAAAAACTGTTTTTT CASSVGGDNNEKLFF
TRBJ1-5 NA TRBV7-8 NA TGTGCCAGCAGCTTAGGAAGCAGGGGAGGCAATCAGCCCCAGCATTTT CASSLGSRGGNQPQHF
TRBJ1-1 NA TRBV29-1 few TGCAGCGTTGACAGGACTAACACTGAAGCTTTCTTT CSVDRTNTEAFF
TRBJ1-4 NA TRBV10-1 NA TGCGCCAGCAGTGACCTAAGAACAACTAATGAAAAACTGTTTTTT CASSDLRTTNEKLFF
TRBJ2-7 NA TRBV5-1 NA TGCGCCAGCAGCTTGGGGGGGCAGGAAGGCCACGAGCAGTACTTC CASSLGGQEGHEQYF
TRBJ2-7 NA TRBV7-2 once TGTGCCAGCAGCTTTGATCGGACAGAATACGAGCAGTACTTC CASSFDRTEYEQYF
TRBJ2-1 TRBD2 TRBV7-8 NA TGTGCCAGCAGCTTAGAGCGGGGGGGCTACAATGAGCAGTTCTTC CASSLERGGYNEQFF
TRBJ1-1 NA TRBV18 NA TGTGCCAGCTCACGAACCGGGGGGGACACTGAAGCTTTCTTT CASSRTGGDTEAFF
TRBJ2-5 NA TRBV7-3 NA TGTGCCAGCAGCTTAAGGTTTAGGGGGGGTCCTCAAGAGACCCAGTACTTC CASSLRFRGGPQETQYF
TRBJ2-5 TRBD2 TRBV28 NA TGTGCCAGCAGCGCTAGCGGGGGGGAAGAGACCCAGTACTTC CASSASGGEETQYF
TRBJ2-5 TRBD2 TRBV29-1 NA TGCAGCGTTCCGAGAGGGAGGGACCAGTACTTC CSVPRGRDQYF
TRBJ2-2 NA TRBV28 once TGTGCCACCCCCGACAGTAACACCGGGGAGCTGTTTTTT CATPDSNTGELFF
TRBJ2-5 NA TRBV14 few TGTGCCAGCAACTGGGGACCGGGAGTGGAGACCCAGTACTTC CASNWGPGVETQYF
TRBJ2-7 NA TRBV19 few TGTGCCAGTAGTATAGGACAGCGTGACGAGCAGTACTTC CASSIGQRDEQYF
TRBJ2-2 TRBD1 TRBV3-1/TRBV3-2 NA TGTGCCAGCAGCCAAGGACAGGGGATCATCACCGGGGAGCTGTTTTTT CASSQGQGIITGELFF
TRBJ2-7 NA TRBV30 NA TGTGCCTGGAGACGCAGGACGTTCGAGCAGTACTTC CAWRRRTFEQYF
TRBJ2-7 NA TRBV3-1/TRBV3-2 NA TGTGCCAGCAGCCAAGATATTGGGACGCCGACCTACGAGCAGTACTTC CASSQDIGTPTYEQYF
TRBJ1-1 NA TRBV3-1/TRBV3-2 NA TGTGCCAGCAGCCTCATTAGTAGGGGGAGGACTGAAGCTTTCTTT CASSLISRGRTEAFF
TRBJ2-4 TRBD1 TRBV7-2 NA TGTGCCAGCAGCTTAGAAGGGACAGCATTAAACATTCAGTACTTC CASSLEGTALNIQYF
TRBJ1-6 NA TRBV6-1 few TGTGCCAGCAGTGAAGTCGGACGGTATGGGTCACCCCTCCACTTT CASSEVGRYGSPLHF
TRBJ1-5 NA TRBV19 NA TGTGCCAGTAGTTTCAAGGGGTATCAGCCCCAGCATTTT CASSFKGYQPQHF
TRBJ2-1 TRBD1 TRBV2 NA TGTGCCAGCTTCCGGGACAGGGGCAACAATGAGCAGTTCTTC CASFRDRGNNEQFF
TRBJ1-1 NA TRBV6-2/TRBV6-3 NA TGTGCCAGCAGTTACGGGCCTCCCCCCAAGACTTTCTTT CASSYGPPPKTFF
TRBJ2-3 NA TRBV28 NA TGTGCCAGCAGTTTGAGGACAGTCTGGGGCACAGATACGCAGTATTTT CASSLRTVWGTDTQYF